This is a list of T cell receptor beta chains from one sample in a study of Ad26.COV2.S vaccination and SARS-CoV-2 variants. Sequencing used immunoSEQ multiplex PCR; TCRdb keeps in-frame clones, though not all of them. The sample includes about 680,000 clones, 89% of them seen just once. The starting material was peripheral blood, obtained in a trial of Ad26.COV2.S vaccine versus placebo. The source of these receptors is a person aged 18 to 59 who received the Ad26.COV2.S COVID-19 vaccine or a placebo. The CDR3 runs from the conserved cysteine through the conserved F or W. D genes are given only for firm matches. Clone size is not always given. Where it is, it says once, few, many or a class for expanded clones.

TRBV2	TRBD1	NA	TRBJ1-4	CASIETGGSEKLFF	TGTGCCAGCATTGAGACAGGGGGCAGTGAAAAACTGTTTTTT
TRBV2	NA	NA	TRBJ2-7	CASSEEHYEQYF	TGTGCCAGCAGTGAAGAGCACTACGAGCAGTACTTC
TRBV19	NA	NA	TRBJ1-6	CASSRGPPYNSPLHF	TGTGCCAGTAGTAGGGGACCGCCTTATAATTCACCCCTCCACTTT
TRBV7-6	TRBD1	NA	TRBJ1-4	CASSPAGGINEKLFF	TGTGCCAGCAGCCCGGCAGGGGGCATAAATGAAAAACTGTTTTTT
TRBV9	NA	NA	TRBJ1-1	CASSVAGGSTEAFF	TGTGCCAGCAGCGTAGCCGGAGGGAGCACTGAAGCTTTCTTT
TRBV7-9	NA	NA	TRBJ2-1	CASSFRDPPYNEQFF	TGTGCCAGCAGCTTCCGGGACCCACCCTACAATGAGCAGTTCTTC
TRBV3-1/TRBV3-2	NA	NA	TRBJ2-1	CASSQGSGDVYNEQFF	TGTGCCAGCAGCCAAGGCAGCGGAGATGTGTACAATGAGCAGTTCTTC
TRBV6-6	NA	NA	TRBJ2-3	CASIRQAGGNTDTQYF	TGTGCCAGCATTCGACAGGCTGGGGGGAACACAGATACGCAGTATTTT
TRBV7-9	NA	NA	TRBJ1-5	CASSLEGSWADQPQHF	TGTGCCAGCAGCTTAGAGGGGTCGTGGGCGGATCAGCCCCAGCATTTT
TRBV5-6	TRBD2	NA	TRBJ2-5	CASSQEKLAGSRRTQYF	TGTGCCAGCAGCCAAGAGAAACTAGCGGGATCCCGAAGGACCCAGTACTTC
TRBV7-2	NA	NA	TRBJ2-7	CASRNPGGNDYEQYF	TGTGCCAGCAGGAATCCCGGCGGAAATGACTACGAGCAGTACTTC
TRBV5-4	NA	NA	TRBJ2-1	CASSLEDRSYNEQFF	TGTGCCAGCAGCTTAGAGGACAGATCCTACAATGAGCAGTTCTTC
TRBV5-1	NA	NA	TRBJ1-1	CASSLGPNTEAFF	TGCGCCAGCAGCTTGGGCCCGAACACTGAAGCTTTCTTT
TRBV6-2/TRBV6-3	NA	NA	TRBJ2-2	CASSYEEVTELYTGELFF	TGTGCCAGCAGTTACGAAGAGGTTACAGAACTATACACCGGGGAGCTGTTTTTT
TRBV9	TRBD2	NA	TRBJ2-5	CASSVETSGSTQYF	TGTGCCAGCAGCGTAGAGACTAGCGGCTCAACCCAGTACTTC
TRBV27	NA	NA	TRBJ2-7	CASSRAPEFYEQYF	TGTGCCAGCAGTCGGGCGCCGGAATTCTACGAGCAGTACTTC
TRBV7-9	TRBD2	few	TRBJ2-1	CASSWLAVGNEQFF	TGTGCCAGCAGCTGGCTAGCGGTAGGCAATGAGCAGTTCTTC
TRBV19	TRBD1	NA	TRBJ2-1	CASSNSRTGKYNEQFF	TGTGCCAGTAGTAATTCCCGGACAGGAAAGTACAATGAGCAGTTCTTC
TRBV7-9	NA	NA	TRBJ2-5	CASSPGETQYF	TGTGCCAGCAGCCCCGGTGAGACCCAGTACTTC
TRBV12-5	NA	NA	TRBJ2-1	CASGLAEGAPYNEQFF	TGTGCTAGTGGTTTGGCGGAGGGGGCCCCCTACAATGAGCAGTTCTTC